The 18 T cell receptor beta chains below were found in one sample sequenced in a study of blood T cell repertoires in COVID-19. Profiled with immunoSEQ multiplex PCR; TCRdb holds only in-frame clones, not every one. This sample has 200,000 to 300,000 clones, with around 90% found just once. Material: peripheral blood. These receptors were obtained from a woman aged 35 to 49 with acute or convalescent COVID-19.

The chain has TRBV2 and TRBJ1-2, with TRBD1 as a possible D gene (6 bases). The CDR3 is made up of 11 amino acids. Germline V gene sequence: CDR1 SNHLY, CDR2 FYNNEI. With 10 bases removed from V and 6 bases from J, the gap between germline ends came to 12 bases. The CDR3 nucleotides read TGTGCCAATTCAGGGGTGGATGGCTACACCTTC. Protein product: CANSGVDGYTF. Based on the CDR3 plus reference TRBV2 and TRBJ1-2, the full variable domain is EPEVTQTPSHQVTQMGQEVILRCVPISNHLYFYWYRQILGQKVEFLVSFYNNEISEKSEIFDDQFSVERPDGSNFTLKIRSTKLEDSAMYFCANSGVDGYTFGSGTRLTVV.

This clone appeared a single time. The chain carries TRBV5-1 and TRBJ1-4; 9 nucleotides match TRBD1. CDR3 size: 15 residues. The trim removed 1 base at V and 4 bases at J, leaving 2 bases unmatched. CDR1 and CDR2 (germline): SGHRS, YFSETQ. The CDR3 here is CASSLRQGDNEKLFF. As DNA, the CDR3 is TGCGCCAGCAGCTTGAGACAGGGGGATAATGAAAAACTGTTTTTT.

The V call is TRBV4-2, the J call TRBJ1-2; the D gene is possibly TRBD1 (6 bases). Per germline, CDR1 LGHNA and CDR2 YNFKEQ. Trimming shortened V by 4 bases and J by 7 bases, and 16 bases separated the two germline ends. The CDR3 is 14 residues long. The CDR3 nucleotides are TGTGCCAGCAGCCCCAGCCAGGGGATTAGTGGCTACACCTTC. Protein sequence: CASSPSQGISGYTF.

This chain connects TRBV30 to TRBJ1-2, with a weak D call TRBD1 (6 bases). The CDR3 contains 13 residues. The germline V gene has CDR1 GTSNPN and CDR2 SVGIG (reference sequence). The V end lost 0 bases, the J end lost 7 bases, and 12 bases lay between the germline ends. The CDR3 nucleotides read TGTGCCTGGAGTGTACAGAACAGGGTTGGCTACACCTTC. This sequence encodes CAWSVQNRVGYTF.

This rearrangement joins TRBV18 to TRBJ2-5, with D perhaps matching TRBD1 (6 bases). Germline CDR1 is KGHSH and CDR2 is LQKENI. There are 15 residues in the CDR3. V was shortened by 4 bases and J by 1 base, with 13 bases between the two germline ends. The DNA of the CDR3 is TGTGCCAGCTCACTCTACGGACAGACCCAAGAGACCCAGTACTTC. Amino acids: CASSLYGQTQETQYF.

This chain connects TRBV10-3 to TRBJ2-5, with 7 nucleotides matching TRBD1. CDR3 length equals 15 residues. Looked up from germline, CDR1 is ENHRY and CDR2 is SYGVKD. V lost 3 bases and J lost 4; bases outside the gene matches: 8. CDR3 nucleotides: TGTGCCATCAGTGAAGAGACAGGGACGAGAGAGACCCAGTACTTC. Protein: CAISEETGTRETQYF.

The chain couples TRBV5-1 to TRBJ1-2, with 8 positions matching TRBD1. Germline CDR1 and CDR2: SGHRS and YFSETQ. The V gene end was trimmed by 4 bases and the J gene end by 4 bases; junction bases not matched to a gene: 6. The CDR3 has 14 amino acids. The CDR3 coding sequence is TGCGCCAGCAGCGGAACAGGGGGACCCTATGGCTACACCTTC. Amino acids: CASSGTGGPYGYTF.

CDR3 DNA sequence: TGTGCCAGCAGTTACGGACCGCCGGACAGGGGAGAAGCTTTCTTT. It specifies CASSYGPPDRGEAFF. This rearrangement joins TRBV6-5 to TRBJ1-1; 9 nucleotides match TRBD1. Germline-derived CDR1 and CDR2 are MNHEY and SVGAGI. V trimming: 2 bases; J trimming: 8 bases; junction bases outside the gene matches: 9. The CDR3 sequence is 15 residues long.

The chain uses TRBV27 and TRBJ1-4; perhaps TRBD1 as D (6 bases). The CDR3 runs 13 residues. Germline assignment: CDR1 MNHEY and CDR2 SMNVEV (reference sequence). V shed 2 bases and J shed 6 bases, with 7 bases lying between them. CDR3 nucleotides: TGTGCCAGCAGTTTAGGGGGCGATGAAAAACTGTTTTTT. It codes for CASSLGGDEKLFF.

This clone has a single count. The chain employs TRBV6-5 and TRBJ1-1, with 7 bases fitting TRBD1. Looked up from germline, CDR1 is MNHEY and CDR2 is SVGAGI. The CDR3 extends over 13 amino acids. J was trimmed by 4 bases and V by 4 bases; bases with no gene match: 3. The CDR3 loop is CASSLRQGTEAFF. The CDR3 DNA sequence: TGTGCCAGCAGTTTACGACAGGGCACTGAAGCTTTCTTT.

This chain links TRBV6-4 with TRBJ2-7; 7 positions match TRBD1. V was clipped by 4 bases and J by 4 bases; unmatched bases: 1. The germline CDR1 and CDR2 sequences are MRHNA and SNTAGT. This CDR3 is built from 12 residues. The CDR3 bases are TGTGCCAGCAGTGGGGACAGTTACGAGCAGTACGTC. As protein: CASSGDSYEQYV.

The V gene is TRBV5-1, the J gene TRBJ2-3, with 7 bases that match TRBD1. CDR3 size: 14 residues. V dropped 4 bases and J dropped 3; count of bases not matched to a gene: 5. From germline, CDR1 is SGHRS and CDR2 YFSETQ. The CDR3: CASSINRGTDTQYF. In DNA, the CDR3 is TGCGCCAGCAGCATCAACAGGGGAACAGATACGCAGTATTTT.

The chain links TRBV5-6 to TRBJ2-6; TRBD1 is a possible D gene (6 bases). In germline, CDR1 is SGHDT, CDR2 YYEEEE. This CDR3 is built from 16 residues. V lost 5 bases and J 6 bases, leaving 18 bases between the germline ends. The CDR3 reads CASSMTTGTSANVLTF. In nucleotides, the CDR3 is TGTGCCAGCAGTATGACCACAGGGACCTCGGCCAACGTCCTGACTTTC.

The chain combines TRBV9 with TRBJ1-5, with TRBD1 identical over 8 bases. Trimming cost V 3 bases and J 7 bases; bases outside gene matches: 6. Looked up from germline, CDR1 is SGDLS and CDR2 is YYNGEE. The CDR3 runs 14 residues. The CDR3 reads CASSGTGKSQPQHF. CDR3 coding DNA: TGTGCCAGCAGCGGGACAGGGAAGTCCCAGCCCCAGCATTTT.

The chain carries TRBV12-5 and TRBJ1-3; D not resolved. Between the trimmed V and J ends, which lost 2 bases and 0 bases, there was a span of 14 bases. The CDR3 runs to 17 residues. Germline V gene data show CDR1 as LGHNT and CDR2 as FRNRAP. CDR3 nucleotide sequence: TGTGCTAGTGGTTTGATTTTACGGACTGACTCTGGAAACACCATATATTTT. Encoded protein: CASGLILRTDSGNTIYF.

CDR3 sequence: CASSEDTDYGYTF. The CDR3 region has the DNA TGTGCCAGCAGTGAAGACACAGACTATGGCTACACCTTC. The chain joins TRBV2 to TRBJ1-2; D remains ambiguous. CDR1 and CDR2 (germline): SNHLY, FYNNEI. The CDR3 extends over 13 amino acids. Between the trimmed V and J ends, which lost 1 base and 3 bases, there was a span of 6 bases.

This clone has more than one count but fewer than ten. This rearrangement joins TRBV5-1 to TRBJ1-6; TRBD1 is a possible D gene (6 bases). The CDR3 length is 15 residues. The ends were cut back, 0 bases at V and 6 bases at J, with 10 bases in the middle. The V gene's germline CDR1 is SGHRS and CDR2 YFSETQ. The chain's CDR3 is CASSLGYRVNSPLHF. The CDR3 DNA follows: TGCGCCAGCAGCTTGGGGTACAGGGTTAATTCACCCCTCCACTTT.

This clone was detected only once. This chain links TRBV21-1 with TRBJ2-3; the table assigns TRBD2, which was not confirmed against the DNA. TRBV21-1 counts as a pseudogene. This CDR3 comprises 18 residues. The CDR3 here is CASSTDSEAGEHTDTQYF. CDR3 DNA sequence: TGTGCCAGCAGCACGGACTCCGAAGCGGGGGAACACACAGATACGCAGTATTTT.